The entry below gives a single T cell receptor (beta chain) sequence along with its context. Template switching added a universal primer binding site, and final cDNA carried unique molecular identifiers. MiXCR, applied by TCRdb to the 5' RACE reads, yields one record per CDR3 protein. The sample contains under 900,000 distinct CDR3 sequences, around a sixth of which appear only once. This entry comes from a study of identical twins. These data were also filed under a second study, of T cells expressing NK-cell markers.

Sequencing was done on a sample of PBMCs. The sequence was collected from a young woman in good health.

The DNA for the CDR3 is TGTGCCTGTAAAGGGGTGTCAGGGGAAGGCGAGCAGTACTTC. As protein: CACKGVSGEGEQYF. V gene TRBV30 combines with J gene TRBJ2-7, with D tentatively TRBD1 (6 bases). From germline, CDR1 is GTSNPN and CDR2 SVGIG (reference sequence). The V end was cut by 6 bases, the J end by 6 bases, with 21 bases between. The CDR3 runs to 14 residues.